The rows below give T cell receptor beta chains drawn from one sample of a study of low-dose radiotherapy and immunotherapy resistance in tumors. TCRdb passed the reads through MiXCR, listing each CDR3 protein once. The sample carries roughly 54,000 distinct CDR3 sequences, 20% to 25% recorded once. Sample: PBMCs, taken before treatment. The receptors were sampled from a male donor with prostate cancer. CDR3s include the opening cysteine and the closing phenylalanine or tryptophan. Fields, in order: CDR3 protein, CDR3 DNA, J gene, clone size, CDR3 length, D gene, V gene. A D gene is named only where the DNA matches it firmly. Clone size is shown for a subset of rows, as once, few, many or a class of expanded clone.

CDR3 protein: CASSFIGTSGGAKETQYF
CDR3 DNA: TGTGCCAGCAGTTTTATTGGGACTAGCGGGGGGGCCAAAGAGACCCAGTACTTC
J gene: TRBJ2-5
clone size: .
CDR3 length: 18
D gene: TRBD2
V gene: TRBV27

CDR3 protein: CASSPGETTHEKLFF
CDR3 DNA: TGTGCCAGTAGTCCCGGGGAGACAACTCATGAAAAACTGTTTTTT
J gene: TRBJ1-4
clone size: many
CDR3 length: 15
D gene: .
V gene: TRBV19

CDR3 protein: CASSLVQVDEQYF
CDR3 DNA: TGCGCCAGCAGCTTGGTCCAGGTAGACGAGCAGTACTTC
J gene: TRBJ2-7
clone size: many
CDR3 length: 13
D gene: .
V gene: TRBV5-1

CDR3 protein: CASSAGLAGNTDTQYF
CDR3 DNA: TGTGCCAGCAGCGCTGGGCTAGCGGGAAACACAGATACGCAGTATTTT
J gene: TRBJ2-3
clone size: .
CDR3 length: 16
D gene: TRBD2
V gene: TRBV5-4

CDR3 protein: CSVLDMVQSEQYF
CDR3 DNA: TGCAGCGTTCTCGACATGGTCCAGAGCGAGCAGTACTTC
J gene: TRBJ2-7
clone size: many
CDR3 length: 13
D gene: .
V gene: TRBV29-1

CDR3 protein: CASSFWTGGQKTRYF
CDR3 DNA: TGTGCCAGCAGCTTCTGGACAGGGGGGCAAAAGACCCGGTACTTC
J gene: TRBJ2-5
clone size: .
CDR3 length: 15
D gene: TRBD1
V gene: TRBV7-6

CDR3 protein: CASSLGGIREGYTF
CDR3 DNA: TGTGCCAGCAGTTTAGGGGGGATTCGGGAAGGCTACACCTTC
J gene: TRBJ1-2
clone size: .
CDR3 length: 14
D gene: .
V gene: TRBV27

CDR3 protein: CASSSGQWNYGYTF
CDR3 DNA: TGTGCCAGCAGCTCCGGACAGTGGAACTATGGCTACACCTTC
J gene: TRBJ1-2
clone size: many
CDR3 length: 14
D gene: .
V gene: TRBV5-4

CDR3 protein: CASSSGSVQETQYF
CDR3 DNA: TGCGCCAGCAGCTCAGGGTCGGTCCAAGAGACCCAGTACTTC
J gene: TRBJ2-5
clone size: .
CDR3 length: 14
D gene: .
V gene: TRBV5-1

CDR3 protein: CASSDPGSYGYTF
CDR3 DNA: TGTGCCAGCAGTGATCCAGGGAGCTATGGCTACACCTTC
J gene: TRBJ1-2
clone size: many
CDR3 length: 13
D gene: .
V gene: TRBV6-2/TRBV6-3

CDR3 protein: CASSLARAFSEKTQYF
CDR3 DNA: TGCGCCAGCAGCTTGGCCAGAGCTTTTTCAGAGAAGACCCAGTACTTC
J gene: TRBJ2-5
clone size: many
CDR3 length: 16
D gene: .
V gene: TRBV5-1

CDR3 protein: CAISDSGANNEQFF
CDR3 DNA: TGTGCCATCAGTGACAGCGGGGCCAACAATGAGCAGTTCTTC
J gene: TRBJ2-1
clone size: many
CDR3 length: 14
D gene: TRBD2
V gene: TRBV10-3

CDR3 protein: CASSLVPGNYGYTF
CDR3 DNA: TGTGCCAGCAGCTTAGTTCCTGGGAACTATGGCTACACCTTC
J gene: TRBJ1-2
clone size: .
CDR3 length: 14
D gene: .
V gene: TRBV7-3

CDR3 protein: CAWSVRYNEQFF
CDR3 DNA: TGTGCCTGGAGTGTTCGCTACAATGAGCAGTTCTTC
J gene: TRBJ2-1
clone size: many
CDR3 length: 12
D gene: .
V gene: TRBV30

CDR3 protein: CASRERGSSYNEQFF
CDR3 DNA: TGTGCCAGCAGGGAACGGGGTAGCTCCTACAATGAGCAGTTCTTC
J gene: TRBJ2-1
clone size: .
CDR3 length: 15
D gene: .
V gene: TRBV3-1

CDR3 protein: CASSRSSYEQYF
CDR3 DNA: TGTGCCAGCAGCCGGAGCTCCTACGAGCAGTACTTC
J gene: TRBJ2-7
clone size: many
CDR3 length: 12
D gene: .
V gene: TRBV7-9

CDR3 protein: CASSQVIVTAESGANVLTF
CDR3 DNA: TGCGCCAGCAGCCAAGTAATAGTGACGGCCGAATCTGGGGCCAACGTCCTGACTTTC
J gene: TRBJ2-6
clone size: many
CDR3 length: 19
D gene: .
V gene: TRBV4-1

CDR3 protein: CASSPSGTYEQYF
CDR3 DNA: TGTGCCAGCTCCCCTAGCGGTACCTACGAGCAGTACTTC
J gene: TRBJ2-7
clone size: few
CDR3 length: 13
D gene: TRBD2
V gene: TRBV27

CDR3 protein: CASSYSSFTGELFF
CDR3 DNA: TGTGCCAGCAGTTACTCAAGTTTCACCGGGGAGCTGTTTTTT
J gene: TRBJ2-2
clone size: .
CDR3 length: 14
D gene: .
V gene: TRBV6-2/TRBV6-3

CDR3 protein: CASRGGAASYEQYF
CDR3 DNA: TGTGCCAGCAGGGGGGGGGCAGCCTCCTACGAGCAGTACTTC
J gene: TRBJ2-7
clone size: many
CDR3 length: 14
D gene: .
V gene: TRBV25-1

CDR3 protein: CASSPYTGENEQFF
CDR3 DNA: TGCGCCAGCAGCCCGTATACAGGGGAGAATGAGCAGTTCTTC
J gene: TRBJ2-1
clone size: .
CDR3 length: 14
D gene: TRBD1
V gene: TRBV5-1

CDR3 protein: CASSLTTGQNTGELFF
CDR3 DNA: TGCGCCAGCAGCTTGACGACAGGACAGAACACCGGGGAGCTGTTTTTT
J gene: TRBJ2-2
clone size: many
CDR3 length: 16
D gene: .
V gene: TRBV5-1

CDR3 protein: CSARVPPTEQFF
CDR3 DNA: TGCAGTGCTAGGGTGCCCCCCACCGAGCAGTTCTTC
J gene: TRBJ2-1
clone size: many
CDR3 length: 12
D gene: .
V gene: TRBV20-1

CDR3 protein: CASAKGGAGANVLTF
CDR3 DNA: TGTGCCAGCGCAAAGGGTGGGGCTGGGGCCAACGTCCTGACTTTC
J gene: TRBJ2-6
clone size: many
CDR3 length: 15
D gene: .
V gene: TRBV28

CDR3 protein: CASWGPGNADTQYF
CDR3 DNA: TGTGCCAGCTGGGGACCCGGGAACGCAGATACGCAGTATTTT
J gene: TRBJ2-3
clone size: many
CDR3 length: 14
D gene: .
V gene: TRBV6-2/TRBV6-3

CDR3 protein: CATGTGKDNEQFF
CDR3 DNA: TGTGCCACCGGGACAGGGAAAGACAATGAGCAGTTCTTC
J gene: TRBJ2-1
clone size: many
CDR3 length: 13
D gene: TRBD1
V gene: TRBV24-1

CDR3 protein: CATSDPDGKSGPDTQYF
CDR3 DNA: TGTGCCACCAGTGATCCGGACGGGAAATCTGGTCCAGATACGCAGTATTTT
J gene: TRBJ2-3
clone size: many
CDR3 length: 17
D gene: .
V gene: TRBV24-1